The clone carrying this TCR beta chain showed up just a few times. The sample originates from a study of OX40 agonist ivuxolimab in advanced cancers. Turning to the study itself: The dose of intravenous ivuxolimab that patients received every 2 weeks ranged from 0.01 to 10 mg/kg.

The V gene lost 5 bases and the J gene lost 1 base, with 6 bases spanning the gap. The CDR3 is 12 amino acids. Per germline, CDR1 SGHAT and CDR2 FQNNGV. Assay used: immunoSEQ multiplex PCR; TCRdb lists only in-frame clones, some missing. The table shows around 60,000 clones, with roughly nine tenths occurring only once. This sequence was found in an adult with an advanced solid tumor such as melanoma, head and neck, liver or kidney cancer. This chain links TRBV11-2 with TRBJ2-7, with D hard to call. Here the sequenced sample was CD4+ or CD8+ T cells sorted from blood, taken in a trial of the OX40 agonist ivuxolimab. CDR3 DNA: TGTGCCAGCAGCCTTACATCCTACGAGCAGTACTTC. Protein sequence: CASSLTSYEQYF.